What follows are 20 T cell receptor beta chains derived from one specimen sequenced in a study of blood T cell repertoires in COVID-19. TCRdb's copy holds only in-frame clones and misses some; the assay was immunoSEQ multiplex PCR. The sample holds some 250,000 clones, roughly 80% seen once. Sequencing was carried out using peripheral blood. The receptors were sampled from a woman aged 80 or older with acute or convalescent COVID-19.

The chain links TRBV7-9 to TRBJ2-5; D ambiguous. This CDR3 comprises 15 residues. Germline lookup yields CDR1 SEHNR and CDR2 FQNEAQ (reference sequence). Between the trimmed V and J ends, which lost 1 base and 2 bases, there was a span of 11 bases. The CDR3 reads CASSLVSQSQETQYF. Here the CDR3 DNA reads TGTGCCAGCAGCTTAGTGTCGCAGTCACAAGAGACCCAGTACTTC.

V and J are TRBV18 and TRBJ2-3; 8 bases are a match to TRBD2. CDR3 length: 16 amino acids. Germline CDR1 is KGHSH and CDR2 is LQKENI. V trimming: 0 bases; J trimming: 2 bases; junction bases outside the gene matches: 4. DNA for the CDR3: TGTGCCAGCTCACCACCTGCGGGGGGAATCACAGATACGCAGTATTTT. This gives the protein CASSPPAGGITDTQYF.

V is TRBV6-5 and J is TRBJ2-5; 7 positions match TRBD1. CDR3 size: 15 residues. From germline, CDR1 is MNHEY and CDR2 SVGAGI. Germline trimming cut 6 bases from V and 7 bases from J; bases unmatched to any gene: 14. The CDR3 protein is CASSPIVGTARTQYF. The DNA for the CDR3 is TGTGCCAGCAGCCCGATTGTCGGGACAGCGAGGACCCAGTACTTC.

The chain carries TRBV28 and TRBJ2-1; TRBD2 agrees at 7 bases. The V and J ends lost 3 bases and 0 bases, in that order; junction bases with no gene match: 8. CDR3 size: 17 residues. Germline loops: CDR1 MDHEN, CDR2 SYDVKM. CDR3 loop: CASSLRGGWNSYNEQFF. For the CDR3, the DNA is TGTGCCAGCAGTTTGAGGGGAGGGTGGAACTCCTACAATGAGCAGTTCTTC.

The chain joins TRBV5-1 to TRBJ2-2, with 9 bases that match TRBD2. The CDR3 contains 17 residues. The germline gives CDR1 SGHRS, CDR2 YFSETQ. V shed 2 bases and J 5 bases; nucleotides not matched to a gene: 10. The CDR3 protein is CASSFNRGGAGTGELFF. In nucleotides, the CDR3 is TGCGCCAGCAGCTTCAATCGCGGGGGGGCTGGAACCGGGGAGCTGTTTTTT.

This chain links TRBV10-3 with TRBJ1-1; 10 positions match TRBD1. Germline V gene lookup returns CDR1 ENHRY and CDR2 SYGVKD. The ends lost 6 bases at V and 0 bases at J; junction bases unmatched: 4. The CDR3 is 15 residues long. In nucleotides, the CDR3 is TGTGCCATCAGCCGACAGGGGGCCATGAACACTGAAGCTTTCTTT. Protein: CAISRQGAMNTEAFF.

J is TRBJ2-7 and V is TRBV4-1; 10 nucleotides agree with TRBD2. V shed 0 bases, J shed 4 bases, and the junction held 18 bases outside the gene matches. This CDR3 spans 20 amino acids. Germline V CDR1 and CDR2: MGHRA, YSYEKL. Here the CDR3 DNA reads TGCGCCAGCAGCCAAGATCTGGGTGTAGCGGGGGGCACCGGGGAATACGAGCAGTACTTC. This codes for CASSQDLGVAGGTGEYEQYF.

This sequence joins TRBV5-1 and TRBJ1-1; D not certain. Germline loops: CDR1 SGHRS, CDR2 YFSETQ. Trimming took 2 bases from V and 3 from J, leaving 8 bases between them. This CDR3 contains 13 residues. The CDR3 spells CASSFGQDTEAFF. The CDR3 coding sequence is TGCGCCAGCAGCTTCGGCCAGGACACTGAAGCTTTCTTT. Full variable domain (missing parts from reference TRBV5-1 and TRBJ1-1): KAGVTQTPRYLIKTRGQQVTLSCSPISGHRSVSWYQQTPGQGLQFLFEYFSETQRNKGNFPGRFSGRQFSNSRSEMNVSTLELGDSALYLCASSFGQDTEAFFGQGTRLTVV.

This chain uses TRBV7-9 with TRBJ1-2; 9 bases fit TRBD1. CDR1 is SEHNR, CDR2 FQNEAQ, per germline (reference sequence). With 6 bases clipped from V and 8 bases from J, the junction kept 7 bases outside the gene matches. The CDR3 is 13 amino acids. The CDR3 sequence: CASRHGQGTGYTF. In nucleotides, the CDR3 is TGTGCCAGCAGACACGGACAGGGGACCGGCTACACCTTC.

The DNA for the CDR3 is TGTGCCAGTAGTATTACTGTGAACACTGAAGCTTTCTTT. Encoded protein: CASSITVNTEAFF. This sequence joins TRBV19 and TRBJ1-1, with unresolved D. This CDR3 comprises 13 residues. V lost 3 bases and J 0 bases, leaving 5 bases between the germline ends. CDR1 is LNHDA and CDR2 is SQIVND in the germline V gene (reference sequence).

The rearrangement uses TRBV24-1 and TRBJ2-6, with D maybe TRBD2 (6 bases). The CDR3 length is 18 residues. V lost 3 bases and J lost 0, with 14 bases in between. CDR1 is KGHDR, CDR2 SFDVKD, per germline. The CDR3: CATSDASSGGSGANVLTF. CDR3 DNA: TGTGCCACCAGTGATGCCAGTTCCGGGGGCTCTGGGGCCAACGTCCTGACTTTC.

V usage is TRBV4-2 and J usage is TRBJ2-1; a weak D match, TRBD2 (7 bases). The germline V gene has CDR1 LGHNA and CDR2 YNFKEQ. The ends were cut back, 0 bases at V and 1 base at J, with 16 bases in the middle. The CDR3 runs to 18 residues. The CDR3 nucleotides read TGTGCCAGCAGCCAAGATAAGGGAGGGGGGTCTTCCTACAATGAGCAGTTCTTC. It encodes CASSQDKGGGSSYNEQFF.

The chain is built from TRBV28 and TRBJ2-7; a weak D match, TRBD1 (6 bases). CDR1 is MDHEN, CDR2 SYDVKM, per germline. With 2 bases removed from V and 5 bases from J, the gap between germline ends came to 16 bases. The CDR3 is 15 residues long. The CDR3 nucleotides read TGTGCCAGCAGTTTAGTACCCCCAGGGGCCAACGAGCAGTACTTC. Translating it yields CASSLVPPGANEQYF.

V gene TRBV5-1 combines with J gene TRBJ1-2; D is perhaps TRBD1 (6 bases). V was clipped by 5 bases and J by 4 bases, with 18 bases between them. CDR3 length: 15 amino acids. Germline V gene data show CDR1 as SGHRS and CDR2 as YFSETQ. CDR3 nucleotides: TGCGCCAGCAGAGCCGGACAGCCAACGACCTATGGCTACACCTTC. This gives the protein CASRAGQPTTYGYTF.

The V gene is TRBV9, the J gene TRBJ1-6; D is unclear. The CDR3 loop spans 16 amino acids. The germline V gene has CDR1 SGDLS and CDR2 YYNGEE. Trimming pared 0 bases from V and 4 bases from J, leaving 11 bases between. CDR3 residues: CASSVEGRAYNSPLHF. The CDR3 DNA sequence: TGTGCCAGCAGCGTAGAAGGGAGGGCTTATAATTCACCCCTCCACTTT.

This clone was seen a single time. The chain couples TRBV7-9 to TRBJ2-2; tentative D call: TRBD1 (5 bases). The ends were cut back, 5 bases at V and 5 bases at J, with 18 bases in the middle. This CDR3 has 16 amino acids. Germline CDR1 reads SEHNR; CDR2 reads FQNEAQ (reference sequence). The CDR3 region has the DNA TGTGCCAGCAGCCGACCAATAGGGGAAGGGACCGGGGAGCTGTTTTTT. It is translated as CASSRPIGEGTGELFF.

This clone was found once. V gene TRBV14 combines with J gene TRBJ2-1, with 8 nucleotides matching TRBD1. CDR1 and CDR2 from the germline V gene are SGHDN and FVKESK. Trimming took 1 base from V and 4 from J; bases not matched to a gene: 9. The CDR3 extends over 17 amino acids. DNA for the CDR3: TGTGCCAGCAGCCAAGTGCGTGGGACAGGTGTATACAATGAGCAGTTCTTC. Protein sequence: CASSQVRGTGVYNEQFF. Full variable domain (missing parts from reference TRBV14 and TRBJ2-1): EAGVTQFPSHSVIEKGQTVTLRCDPISGHDNLYWYRRVMGKEIKFLLHFVKESKQDESGMPNNRFLAERTGGTYSTLKVQPAELEDSGVYFCASSQVRGTGVYNEQFFGPGTRLTVL.

The chain recombines TRBV6-6 with TRBJ2-4; 11 bases are shared with TRBD1. The CDR3 totals 16 residues. The germline gives CDR1 MNHNY, CDR2 SVGAGI (reference sequence). V lost 5 bases, J lost 7 bases, and 10 bases stayed unmatched. This chain's CDR3 is CASSTHTGTGGNIQYF. The CDR3 coding sequence is TGTGCCAGCAGTACACACACCGGGACAGGGGGGAACATTCAGTACTTC.

This sequence joins TRBV5-5 and TRBJ1-2; 9 nucleotides line up with TRBD1. The length of the CDR3 is 14 residues. The V gene end was trimmed by 3 bases and the J gene end by 4 bases; junction bases not matched to a gene: 4. The germline V gene encodes CDR1 SGHKS and CDR2 YYEKEE (reference sequence). CDR3 DNA: TGTGCCAGCAGCTCGTCGGGACAGGGCTATGGCTACACCTTC. Translated: CASSSSGQGYGYTF.

The V call is TRBV27, the J call TRBJ1-2; D gene ambiguous. This CDR3 has 16 amino acids. V lost 5 bases, J lost 6 bases, and 22 bases lay in between. CDR1 and CDR2 (germline): MNHEY, SMNVEV (reference sequence). As DNA, the CDR3 is TGTGCCAGCAGTCCGAGCCCTACGGTCCTTCGAAATGGCTACACCTTC. Translated: CASSPSPTVLRNGYTF.